The 25 T cell receptor beta chains given below trace back to one sample, sequenced in a study of post-analysis software for immune sequencing data. The study, taken as a whole, reports: TRBV segments more frequent in patients than in controls numbered five and included TRBV5-6, TRBV5-1 and TRBV20-1.

These receptors' targets are unknown. Unique molecular identifiers tagged the TCR beta cDNA libraries. TCRdb re-called the PCR reads through MiXCR, storing one row per CDR3 protein. The data show hundreds of thousands of distinct CDR3 sequences, roughly 45% seen once. The sequenced material came from blood. The receptors stem from a girl aged 5 to 17 with multiple sclerosis.

About this clonotype: An end of the junction does not agree with germline; a read error may underlie this. In DNA form, the CDR3 reads TGTGTCAGCAGCTTTTGGGGGCTGTCCAATGAGCAGTTCTTC. Residues: CVSSFWGLSNEQFF. The V gene is TRBV7-9, the J gene TRBJ2-1, with a weak D call TRBD1 (6 bases). The CDR3 is 14 amino acids. The V gene's germline CDR1 is SEHNR and CDR2 FQNEAQ (reference sequence).

This clonotype has only a few counts. This rearrangement joins TRBV12-3 or TRBV12-4 to TRBJ2-7; 10 bases align to TRBD2. The CDR3 contains 15 residues. V shed 4 bases, J shed 2 bases, and the junction held 5 bases outside the gene matches. The CDR3 nucleotides are TGTGCCAGCAGTTCTAGCGGGAGTAGCACCTACGAGCAGTACTTC. Encoded protein: CASSSSGSSTYEQYF.

This clonotype was detected a few times. The rearrangement joins TRBV6-6 to TRBJ1-1, with D perhaps matching TRBD1 (5 bases). The CDR3 covers 16 residues. V dropped 4 bases and J dropped 4 bases, with 19 bases sitting between them. From germline, CDR1 is MNHNY and CDR2 SVGAGI (reference sequence). CDR3 coding DNA: TGTGCCAGCAGTTCCTATTTCAGGGTCAAGGGCACTGAAGCTTTCTTT. Its translation: CASSSYFRVKGTEAFF.

The rearrangement joins TRBV29-1 to TRBJ2-5; 8 nucleotides line up with TRBD1. Trimming cost V 7 bases and J 5 bases; bases outside gene matches: 6. This CDR3 is 12 amino acids long. Germline V CDR1 and CDR2: SQVTM, ANQGSEA. CDR3 sequence reads: CSEIRGQETQYF. CDR3 bases: TGCAGCGAAATCAGGGGGCAGGAGACCCAGTACTTC. Full variable domain (outside the CDR3, taken from reference TRBV29-1 and TRBJ2-5): SAVISQKPSRDICQRGTSLTIQCQVDSQVTMMFWYRQQPGQSLTLIATANQGSEATYESGFVIDKFPISRPNLTFSTLTVSNMSPEDSSIYLCSEIRGQETQYFGPGTRLLVL.

This sequence joins TRBV6-5 and TRBJ2-5, with 14 bases aligning to TRBD2. V lost 2 bases to trimming and J lost 11 bases; unmatched junction nucleotides: 25. CDR1 and CDR2 (germline): MNHEY, SVGAGI. This CDR3 is 21 amino acids long. The CDR3: CASSYLPGLAGDGWTWNEQYF. The CDR3 nucleotides read TGTGCCAGCAGTTACCTACCGGGACTAGCGGGAGACGGGTGGACGTGGAATGAGCAGTACTTC.

The chain carries TRBV6-5 and TRBJ2-7; D is uncertain. Per germline, CDR1 MNHEY and CDR2 SVGAGI. Trimming took off 0 bases at V and 7 bases at J, with 19 bases between the two ends. This CDR3 comprises 16 residues. In DNA form, the CDR3 reads TGTGCCAGCAGTTACTCCCTAACTGCCACCTACAATGAGCAGTACTTC. Encoded protein: CASSYSLTATYNEQYF.

This clonotype occurred a few times. The chain uses TRBV29-1 and TRBJ2-1; 14 bases line up with TRBD2. The V and J ends lost 5 bases and 6 bases, in that order; junction bases with no gene match: 15. Germline CDR1 is SQVTM and CDR2 is ANQGSEA. The CDR3 sequence is 18 residues long. The CDR3 sequence is CSVSRLAGGPSKSNEQFF. CDR3 sequence (DNA): TGCAGCGTTTCTCGACTAGCGGGAGGGCCCTCAAAATCCAATGAGCAGTTCTTC.

V and J are TRBV4-2 and TRBJ2-7; 7 bases agree with TRBD2. This CDR3 spans 14 amino acids. The J segment lost 3 bases and the V segment lost 0 bases, leaving 2 bases of the junction unmatched. The germline gives CDR1 LGHNA, CDR2 YNFKEQ. The CDR3 loop is CASSQEPSGYEQYF. The CDR3 DNA reads as TGTGCCAGCAGCCAAGAGCCTAGCGGCTACGAGCAGTACTTC.

The V call is TRBV20-1, the J call TRBJ2-3; D might be TRBD2 (5 bases). V was shortened by 4 bases and J by 4 bases, with 15 bases between the two germline ends. Germline V CDR1 and CDR2: DFQATT, SNEGSKA (reference sequence). CDR3 size: 14 residues. This CDR3 reads CSAKEPRGSDTQYF. DNA of the CDR3: TGCAGTGCTAAAGAGCCCCGGGGATCAGATACGCAGTATTTT.

Regarding this clonotype: This may be a read error, as it is one base from a much larger clone. The chain joins TRBV7-7 to TRBJ2-5; D gene ambiguous. The CDR3 has 13 residues. Germline V CDR1 and CDR2: SSHAT, FNYEAQ (reference sequence). Here the CDR3 DNA reads TGTGCTAGCAACTTAGCCTCCCAAGAGACCCAGTACTTC. Protein product: CASNLASQETQYF.

The DNA for the CDR3 is TGTGCCAGCAGCCAAGGAGTCCCCTTTGGGCAAGCTTTCTTT. Protein product: CASSQGVPFGQAFF. The rearrangement joins TRBV3-1 to TRBJ1-1; unclear D gene. V shed 1 base and J shed 9 bases, with 15 bases lying between them. The CDR3 is 14 amino acids. Germline lookup yields CDR1 LGHDT and CDR2 YNNKEL (reference sequence).

This clonotype has only one observation. This sequence joins TRBV29-1 and TRBJ1-2, with D possibly TRBD1 on 6 matching bases. V was clipped by 6 bases and J by 5 bases, with 10 bases between them. The CDR3 contains 11 residues. Germline values: CDR1 SQVTM, CDR2 ANQGSEA. The CDR3 nucleotides are TGCAGCGTGGGACACCTATATGGCTACACCTTC. It translates to CSVGHLYGYTF.

V usage is TRBV28 and J usage is TRBJ2-7, with D perhaps matching TRBD2 (5 bases). TRBJ2-5 matches the DNA end more closely, so the J call is doubtful. Germline V gene data show CDR1 as MDHEN and CDR2 as SYDVKM. The CDR3 extends over 13 amino acids. For the CDR3, the DNA is TGTGCCAGCAGGCTTGGGTCAGAGGGGACCCAGTACTTC. Its protein is CASRLGSEGTQYF.

This clonotype has a handful of counts. The rearrangement links TRBV5-1 to TRBJ2-3; D is tentatively TRBD1 or TRBD2 (5 bases each). The germline V gene has CDR1 SGHRS and CDR2 YFSETQ. V was pared by 2 bases and J by 4 bases, with 14 bases between. This CDR3 has 15 amino acids. CDR3 DNA sequence: TGCGCCAGCAGCTTTCCAGGGAGTTCATCAGATACGCAGTATTTT. Residues: CASSFPGSSSDTQYF.

The V and J genes are TRBV7-6 and TRBJ2-1; D not certain. The CDR3 loop spans 16 amino acids. Deletions cut 1 base from V and 9 bases from J, with 19 bases between. Germline CDR1 and CDR2: SGHVS and FNYEAQ. CDR3 protein: CASSLEFEVLRAEQFF. Written as DNA, the CDR3 is TGTGCCAGCAGCTTAGAGTTCGAGGTCCTTCGAGCTGAGCAGTTCTTC.

The CDR3 loop is CSVDIAGVIDTQYF. CDR3 bases: TGCAGCGTTGATATAGCGGGAGTCATAGATACGCAGTATTTT. The chain couples TRBV29-1 to TRBJ2-3; 9 bases match TRBD2. Trimming cost V 3 bases and J 5 bases; bases outside gene matches: 6. Per the germline V gene, CDR1 is SQVTM and CDR2 is ANQGSEA. The CDR3 is 14 amino acids.

This sequence joins TRBV5-1 and TRBJ2-1, with 14 nucleotides matching TRBD2. CDR1 SGHRS and CDR2 YFSETQ come from the germline V gene. With 3 bases clipped from V and 5 bases from J, the junction kept 7 bases outside the gene matches. The CDR3 totals 17 residues. DNA of the CDR3: TGCGCCAGCAGCTCGGGACTAGCGGGAGCCCGGGACAATGAGCAGTTCTTC. Translating gives CASSSGLAGARDNEQFF.

In its sample, this clonotype was seen a few times. The chain has TRBV9 and TRBJ2-7; 7 bases are shared with TRBD1. The CDR3 length is 14 residues. Germline-derived CDR1 and CDR2 are SGDLS and YYNGEE. J lost 5 bases, V lost 4 bases, and 9 bases had no gene match. CDR3 DNA sequence: TGTGCCAGCAGCTCCGACGACAGGGTTGACGAGCAGTACTTC. It codes for CASSSDDRVDEQYF.

V usage is TRBV7-9 and J usage is TRBJ1-1; D remains ambiguous. V lost 8 bases and J 4 bases, leaving 8 bases between the germline ends. CDR1 and CDR2 (germline): SEHNR, FQNEAQ (reference sequence). The CDR3 consists of 11 residues. CDR3 in amino acids: CASFRSTEAFF. The CDR3 DNA sequence: TGTGCCAGCTTCCGGAGCACTGAAGCTTTCTTT. The full variable domain, with the rest looked up from reference TRBV7-9 and TRBJ1-1, is DTGVSQNPRHKITKRGQNVTFRCDPISEHNRLYWYRQTLGQGPEFLTYFQNEAQLEKSRLLSDRFSAERPKGSFSTLEIQRTEQGDSAMYLCASFRSTEAFFGQGTRLTVV.

The genes are TRBV20-1 and TRBJ2-5; D call uncertain. Trimming cost V 6 bases and J 4 bases, with 9 bases left between them. CDR1 and CDR2 from the germline V gene are DFQATT and SNEGSKA (reference sequence). This CDR3 is 11 amino acids long. The CDR3 DNA sequence: TGCAGTGCCCCGGTGGGAGAGACCCAGTACTTC. This translates into CSAPVGETQYF.

This chain joins TRBV10-3 and TRBJ2-3; D is possibly TRBD1 or TRBD2 (5 bases each). The germline V gene has CDR1 ENHRY and CDR2 SYGVKD. Trimming pared 2 bases from V and 2 bases from J, leaving 20 bases between. The CDR3 is 18 amino acids. CDR3 sequence reads: CAISEPTGTVGDTDTQYF. The DNA of the CDR3 is TGTGCCATCAGTGAGCCGACCGGGACGGTGGGGGACACAGATACGCAGTATTTT.

The chain joins TRBV7-2 to TRBJ2-3; tentatively, D is TRBD2 (5 bases). The V gene's germline CDR1 is SGHTA and CDR2 FQGNSA. V gave up 6 bases and J gave up 7 bases, with 20 bases separating them. This CDR3 contains 15 residues. The CDR3 DNA is TGTGCCAGCAGGCTAACCCCCGAGCGGACCTATACGCAGTATTTT. Translating gives CASRLTPERTYTQYF.

This chain uses TRBV7-2 with TRBJ2-3, with TRBD2 matching over 7 bases. Trimming removed 8 bases from V and 6 bases from J; junction bases left unmatched: 14. The germline gives CDR1 SGHTA, CDR2 FQGNSA. This CDR3 is 15 amino acids long. The CDR3 loop is CASGRSGFGGDTQYF. The CDR3, as DNA: TGTGCCAGCGGACGTAGCGGGTTCGGAGGGGATACGCAGTATTTT.

As DNA, the CDR3 is TGTGCCAGCACACCTCAGGGGAGCGGTCAGCCCCAGCATTTT. Protein: CASTPQGSGQPQHF. The chain employs TRBV6-6 and TRBJ1-5, with D possibly matching TRBD1 (6 bases). Germline V gives CDR1 MNHNY, CDR2 SVGAGI (reference sequence). The CDR3 has 14 residues. V was clipped by 7 bases and J by 6 bases, with 16 bases between them.

This chain connects TRBV12-5 to TRBJ2-1, with a possible D match to TRBD2 (6 bases). Trimming shortened V by 4 bases and J by 0 bases, and 19 bases separated the two germline ends. Germline values: CDR1 LGHNT, CDR2 FRNRAP. This CDR3 is built from 18 residues. CDR3 loop: CASGSNSGLRSSYNEQFF. CDR3 coding DNA: TGTGCTAGTGGTTCCAACAGCGGGCTCCGAAGCTCCTACAATGAGCAGTTCTTC.